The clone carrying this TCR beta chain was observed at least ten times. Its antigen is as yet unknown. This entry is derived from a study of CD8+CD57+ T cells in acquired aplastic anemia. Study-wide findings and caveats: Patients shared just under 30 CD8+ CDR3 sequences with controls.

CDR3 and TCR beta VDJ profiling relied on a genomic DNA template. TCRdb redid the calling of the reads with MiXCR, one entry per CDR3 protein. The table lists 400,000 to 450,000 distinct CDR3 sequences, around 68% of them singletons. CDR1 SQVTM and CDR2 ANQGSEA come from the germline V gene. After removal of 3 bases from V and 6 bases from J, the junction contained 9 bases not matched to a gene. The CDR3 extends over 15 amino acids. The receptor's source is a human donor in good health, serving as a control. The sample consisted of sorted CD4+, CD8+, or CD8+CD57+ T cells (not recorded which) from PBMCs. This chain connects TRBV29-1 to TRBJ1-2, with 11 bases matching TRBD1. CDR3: CSVDGSGQGEHGYTF. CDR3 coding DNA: TGCAGCGTTGATGGGTCGGGACAGGGGGAACATGGCTACACCTTC.